Below are 9 T cell receptor beta chains sequenced from a single sample in a study of OX40 agonist ivuxolimab in advanced cancers. Here immunoSEQ multiplex PCR was the method, and the copy in TCRdb shows in-frame clones only, minus some. The profile shows tens of thousands of clones, about 86% of them singletons. The specimen comprised CD4+ or CD8+ T cells sorted from blood, sampled in a trial of the OX40 agonist ivuxolimab. These TCRs come from an adult with an advanced solid tumor such as melanoma, head and neck, liver or kidney cancer.

The chain links TRBV13 to TRBJ2-7; 7 bases are shared with TRBD2. J gave up 3 bases and V 6 bases, and 8 bases lay outside the gene matches. The germline CDR1 and CDR2 sequences are PRHDT and FYEKMQ (reference sequence). This CDR3 spans 14 amino acids. CDR3 nucleotide sequence: TGTGCCAGCAGTCTTAGCCCTAGCGGCTACGAGCAGTACTTC. It codes for CASSLSPSGYEQYF.

The chain joins TRBV29-1 to TRBJ2-2; 11 bases agree with TRBD2. J was trimmed by 3 bases and V by 6 bases; bases with no gene match: 6. CDR3 length equals 15 residues. Looked up from germline, CDR1 is SQVTM and CDR2 is ANQGSEA. The CDR3 nucleotides are TGCAGCGTCAATAGCGGGAGGGGGGACACCGGGGAGCTGTTTTTT. Its protein product is CSVNSGRGDTGELFF.

CDR3: CASSQPGTSGSYEQYF. In DNA form, the CDR3 reads TGTGCCAGCAGCCAACCCGGGACTAGCGGGAGTTACGAGCAGTACTTC. V usage is TRBV4-2 and J usage is TRBJ2-7; 14 bases fit TRBD2. There are 16 residues in the CDR3. The V segment lost 2 bases and the J segment 4 bases; nucleotides outside the gene matches: 4. The V gene's germline CDR1 is LGHNA and CDR2 YNFKEQ.

This chain joins TRBV7-3 and TRBJ2-7, with 10 bases that match TRBD2. The germline V gene encodes CDR1 SGHTA and CDR2 FQGTGA. V dropped 3 bases and J dropped 2; count of bases not matched to a gene: 13. The CDR3 is 18 residues long. This chain's CDR3 is CASSLNPPRAGGPYEQYF. CDR3 coding DNA: TGTGCCAGCAGCTTGAACCCCCCCCGAGCGGGAGGGCCCTACGAGCAGTACTTC.

The genes are TRBV7-3 and TRBJ1-2; tentative D call: TRBD1 (5 bases). V lost 0 bases and J 4 bases, leaving 12 bases between the germline ends. In germline, CDR1 is SGHTA, CDR2 FQGTGA. This CDR3 comprises 15 residues. CDR3 sequence: CASSLTLARVYGYTF. The DNA for the CDR3 is TGTGCCAGCAGCTTAACGCTCGCCAGGGTCTATGGCTACACCTTC.

This chain connects TRBV4-3 to TRBJ2-2, with 7 nucleotides matching TRBD2. V lost 0 bases to trimming and J lost 2 bases; unmatched junction nucleotides: 6. From germline, CDR1 is LGHNA and CDR2 YSLEER. This CDR3 spans 17 amino acids. DNA of the CDR3: TGCGCCAGCAGCCAAGATCCGGCTAGCGGTAACACCGGGGAGCTGTTTTTT. It codes for CASSQDPASGNTGELFF.

This clone was seen a handful of times. The chain uses TRBV19 and TRBJ1-4; D is possibly TRBD1 (6 bases). Trimming shortened V by 9 bases and J by 8 bases, and 19 bases separated the two germline ends. CDR1 and CDR2 from the germline V gene are LNHDA and SQIVND (reference sequence). This CDR3 region has 14 residues. The CDR3 region is CASNKQGHREKLFF. The CDR3 DNA is TGTGCCAGCAACAAACAGGGTCATCGGGAAAAACTGTTTTTT.

V usage is TRBV6-1 and J usage is TRBJ1-5, with a weak D call TRBD1 (6 bases). V lost 1 base, J lost 11 bases, and 12 bases lay in between. Germline loops: CDR1 MNHNS, CDR2 SASEGT. The CDR3 totals 13 residues. Written as DNA, the CDR3 is TGTGCCAGCAGTGAAGTAGACCAGGGGTCCCAGCATTTT. This gives the protein CASSEVDQGSQHF.

The chain combines TRBV11-3 with TRBJ2-7; 7 bases agree with TRBD2. CDR1 SGHNT and CDR2 YENEEA come from the germline V gene. This CDR3 contains 13 residues. With 3 bases clipped from V and 3 bases from J, the junction kept 2 bases outside the gene matches. CDR3: CASSLGGNYEQYF. In nucleotides, the CDR3 is TGTGCCAGCAGCTTGGGGGGGAACTACGAGCAGTACTTC.